Listed below are T cell receptor beta chains from one sample, sequenced in a study of blood T cell repertoires in COVID-19. Here immunoSEQ multiplex PCR was the method, and the copy in TCRdb shows in-frame clones only, minus some. Seen here are 150,000 or so clones, 80% to 90% observed once, and the top ten hold over 12%. The sample comprised peripheral blood. The source is a woman aged 35 to 49 with acute or convalescent COVID-19. CDR3s include the opening cysteine and the closing phenylalanine or tryptophan. The order of the fields is D gene, V gene, J gene, clone size, CDR3 protein, CDR3 DNA. The D gene is left open where the match is weak. Where a row states a size, it is once, few, many or the class of an expanded clone; other rows omit it.

>TRBD1|TRBV5-1|TRBJ2-7|few
CASSLTGTGLYEQYF
TGCGCCAGCAGCTTGACCGGGACAGGTCTGTACGAGCAGTACTTC
>NA|TRBV5-8|TRBJ2-7|NA
CASSLAQASYEQYF
TGTGCCAGCAGCTTGGCCCAGGCCTCCTACGAGCAGTACTTC
>NA|TRBV6-4|TRBJ1-1|NA
CASRPGSVDTEAFF
TGTGCCAGCCGACCCGGGTCCGTTGACACTGAAGCTTTCTTT
>TRBD1|TRBV7-2|TRBJ2-7|NA
CASSLKGTGVLEQYF
TGTGCCAGCAGCTTAAAGGGGACAGGGGTCCTCGAGCAGTACTTC
>TRBD1|TRBV6-2/TRBV6-3|TRBJ1-5|NA
CASSYSGLGQGYNQPQHF
TGTGCCAGCAGTTACTCCGGCCTCGGACAGGGATACAATCAGCCCCAGCATTTT
>NA|TRBV18|TRBJ2-7|NA
CASSPARVGEQYF
TGTGCCAGCTCACCTGCCAGGGTGGGCGAGCAGTACTTC
>NA|TRBV28|TRBJ1-4|once
CASSLYSTEKLFF
TGTGCCAGCAGTTTATATAGTACTGAAAAACTGTTTTTT
>NA|TRBV11-1|TRBJ2-2|NA
CASSLALLPGELFF
TGTGCCAGCAGCTTAGCGCTTCTACCAGGGGAGCTGTTTTTT
>NA|TRBV7-6|TRBJ2-2|few
CASSLTFRDSNTGELFF
TGTGCCAGCAGCTTAACGTTCAGAGACTCGAACACCGGGGAGCTGTTTTTT
>NA|TRBV11-2|TRBJ1-2|NA
CASRTRGNYGYTF
TGTGCCAGCAGGACACGGGGGAACTATGGCTACACCTTC
>NA|TRBV24-1|TRBJ1-2|NA
CATSDSYGYTF
TGTGCCACCAGTGATTCGTATGGCTACACCTTC
>NA|TRBV12-3/TRBV12-4|TRBJ2-1|NA
CASSFSEQFF
TGTGCCAGCAGTTTTTCAGAGCAGTTCTTC
>NA|TRBV27|TRBJ1-6|NA
CASSTEQGGGSPLHF
TGTGCCAGCAGTACCGAACAGGGCGGGGGTTCACCCCTCCACTTT
>TRBD2|TRBV11-3|TRBJ2-6|NA
CASSPGLAPFGANVLTF
TGTGCCAGCAGCCCGGGACTAGCGCCATTTGGCGCCAACGTCCTGACTTTC
>TRBD1|TRBV10-1|TRBJ1-5|NA
CASSDGAGTVNQPQHF
TGCGCCAGCAGTGATGGGGCGGGGACAGTCAATCAGCCCCAGCATTTT
>NA|TRBV13|TRBJ2-2|NA
CASSLAAGHTGELFF
TGTGCCAGCAGCTTAGCCGCAGGGCACACCGGGGAGCTGTTTTTT
>NA|TRBV6-5|TRBJ2-2|NA
CASSLPGDGTGELFF
TGTGCCAGCAGTCTCCCAGGGGATGGCACCGGGGAGCTGTTTTTT
>TRBD1|TRBV5-1|TRBJ1-6|NA
CASSLSTGGKNSPLHF
TGCGCCAGCAGCTTGTCGACAGGGGGCAAAAATTCACCCCTCCACTTT
>TRBD1|TRBV4-2|TRBJ2-3|NA
CASSDRGQGFTDTQYF
TGTGCCAGCAGCGACCGGGGACAGGGGTTTACAGATACGCAGTATTTT
>TRBD1|TRBV30|TRBJ1-2|NA
CAWLGGLNYGYTF
TGTGCCTGGTTAGGGGGCCTTAACTATGGCTACACCTTC
>TRBD1|TRBV7-3|TRBJ2-5|few
CASSTGQVPETQYF
TGTGCCAGCAGCACAGGACAGGTACCAGAGACCCAGTACTTC
>NA|TRBV11-3|TRBJ1-2|once
CASSLADFEANYGYTF
TGTGCCAGCAGCTTAGCCGACTTCGAAGCTAACTATGGCTACACCTTC
>TRBD1|TRBV4-2|TRBJ1-1|NA
CASSQSGQGDTEAFF
TGTGCCAGCAGCCAATCCGGACAGGGGGACACTGAAGCTTTCTTT
>TRBD2|TRBV14|TRBJ2-5|NA
CASSQGGRGGETQYF
TGTGCCAGCAGCCAAGGGGGACGGGGGGGAGAGACCCAGTACTTC
>NA|TRBV11-2|TRBJ1-3|NA
CASSSGVSGNTIYF
TGTGCCAGCAGCTCAGGCGTATCTGGAAACACCATATATTTT
>NA|TRBV18|TRBJ2-2|NA
CASSPGHLNTGELFF
TGTGCCAGCTCACCGGGACACTTGAACACCGGGGAGCTGTTTTTT
>NA|TRBV19|TRBJ1-1|NA
CASSITPGESTEAFF
TGTGCCAGTAGTATAACCCCAGGGGAAAGCACTGAAGCTTTCTTT
>NA|TRBV11-2|TRBJ2-5|NA
CASSSRGGEQETQYF
TGTGCCAGCAGCTCCCGCGGGGGCGAACAAGAGACCCAGTACTTC
>NA|TRBV4-1|TRBJ2-7|NA
CASSQAPGRYEQYF
TGCGCCAGCAGCCAAGCTCCAGGGCGCTACGAGCAGTACTTC
>NA|TRBV6-6|TRBJ2-7|NA
CASSYSQYYEQYF
TGTGCCAGCAGTTACTCGCAGTACTACGAGCAGTACTTC
>NA|TRBV7-2|TRBJ2-6|NA
CASSLARRTGRRSGANVLTF
TGTGCCAGCAGCTTAGCGCGGAGGACTGGACGGCGCTCTGGGGCCAACGTCCTGACTTTC
>NA|TRBV3-1/TRBV3-2|TRBJ2-5|NA
CASSQDSAWTEETQYF
TGTGCCAGCAGCCAAGATTCCGCCTGGACTGAAGAGACCCAGTACTTC
>TRBD2|TRBV3-1/TRBV3-2|TRBJ2-3|NA
CASSQEISRGGAMVGTQYF
TGTGCCAGCAGCCAAGAGATCTCGCGGGGGGGAGCCATGGTCGGTACGCAGTATTTT
>NA|TRBV24-1|TRBJ1-4|NA
CATSDAQGEKLFF
TGTGCCACCAGTGATGCACAGGGTGAAAAACTGTTTTTT
>TRBD2|TRBV7-9|TRBJ2-7|NA
CASSALAGVGEQYF
TGTGCCAGCAGCGCCCTAGCGGGAGTTGGCGAGCAGTACTTC
>NA|TRBV2|TRBJ2-2|NA
CASSESEPSLTGELFF
TGTGCCAGCAGTGAATCCGAGCCGTCGCTCACCGGGGAGCTGTTTTTT
>NA|TRBV6-5|TRBJ2-3|NA
CASSLGATGTDTQYF
TGTGCCAGCAGTTTGGGGGCTACAGGCACAGATACGCAGTATTTT
>TRBD1|TRBV6-5|TRBJ2-5|NA
CASSTGVMAETQYF
TGTGCCAGCAGTACAGGGGTGATGGCGGAGACCCAGTACTTC
>NA|TRBV5-4|TRBJ2-2|NA
CASSLSSGNTGELFF
TGTGCCAGCAGCTTGTCCAGCGGGAACACCGGGGAGCTGTTTTTT
>TRBD1|TRBV27|TRBJ2-4|NA
CASWAGDRAKNIQYF
TGTGCCAGCTGGGCTGGGGACAGGGCCAAAAACATTCAGTACTTC
>TRBD2|TRBV3-1/TRBV3-2|TRBJ2-1|NA
CASSQVPSGARQASPYNEQFF
TGTGCCAGCAGCCAGGTCCCTAGCGGGGCCCGCCAGGCCTCACCGTACAATGAGCAGTTCTTC